The 4 T cell receptor beta chains given below trace back to one sample, sequenced in a study of blood T cell repertoires in COVID-19. Using immunoSEQ multiplex PCR, the repertoire was profiled, and TCRdb retains in-frame clones only, with some absent. This sample has a few hundred thousand clones; approximately 86% occur once, and the top ten carry around 10%. Sequencing used peripheral blood. The origin of the receptors is a man aged 35-49 years who had recovered from COVID-19.

The chain recombines TRBV28 with TRBJ1-4; maybe TRBD1 (5 bases). The CDR3 is made up of 12 amino acids. Germline CDR1 and CDR2: MDHEN and SYDVKM. With 7 bases removed from V and 8 bases from J, the gap between germline ends came to 11 bases. The CDR3 DNA reads as TGTGCCAGCACCTCAGGGATGGAAAAACTGTTTTTT. As protein: CASTSGMEKLFF.

The chain recombines TRBV6-6 with TRBJ1-5; 9 bases fit TRBD1. V dropped 6 bases and J dropped 4; count of bases not matched to a gene: 7. The CDR3 length is 15 residues. Germline V gene sequence: CDR1 MNHNY, CDR2 SVGAGI (reference sequence). The DNA of the CDR3 is TGTGCCAGCAGCTCGGGACAGGGAGGGAATCAGCCCCAGCATTTT. It yields the protein CASSSGQGGNQPQHF.

This sequence joins TRBV18 and TRBJ1-2, with 11 positions matching TRBD1. Trimming removed 0 bases from V and 2 bases from J; junction bases left unmatched: 5. The CDR3 is made up of 17 amino acids. The germline CDR1 and CDR2 sequences are KGHSH and LQKENI. The CDR3 reads CASSPPRRDRGNYGYTF. The CDR3 bases are TGTGCCAGCTCACCACCGAGAAGGGACAGGGGGAACTATGGCTACACCTTC.

About this clone itself: This CDR3 is also generated by other DNA sequences in the sample. The chain employs TRBV2 and TRBJ1-2; 7 nucleotides align to TRBD1. The CDR3 consists of 14 residues. The V segment lost 6 bases and the J segment 2 bases; nucleotides outside the gene matches: 6. Per the germline V gene, CDR1 is SNHLY and CDR2 is FYNNEI. CDR3 amino acids: CASRTGRGNYGYTF. The CDR3, as DNA: TGTGCCAGCAGGACAGGGAGAGGCAACTATGGCTACACCTTC.